These 14 T cell receptor beta chains share one sample of origin, sequenced in a study of response to subunit inactivated influenza vaccine. MiXCR, run by TCRdb on the RT-PCR reads, gives a single entry per CDR3 protein. The sample lists roughly 700,000 distinct CDR3 sequences; roughly 13% were seen once. The sample was PBMCs from blood, taken around 14 days before vaccination. These TCRs come from a man between 50 and 59 years old who received an inactivated influenza vaccine.

This clonotype was seen a few times. The J gene is TRBJ2-7, the V gene TRBV7-2; TRBD1 matches 10 bases. Germline V lookup: CDR1 SGHTA, CDR2 FQGNSA. The CDR3 is 15 residues long. Losses at the gene ends were 4 bases for V and 6 bases for J; bases not matched to a gene: 9. The CDR3 reads CASSWSGTGVGEQYF. The CDR3 region has the DNA TGTGCCAGCAGCTGGTCCGGGACAGGGGTGGGCGAGCAGTACTTC.

A few counts support this clonotype. J is TRBJ2-3 and V is TRBV6-2 or TRBV6-3; 7 nucleotides align to TRBD2. The ends lost 5 bases at V and 5 bases at J; junction bases unmatched: 4. CDR3 length equals 13 residues. CDR1 MNHEY and CDR2 SVGEGT come from the germline V gene. The CDR3 DNA reads TGTGCCAGCAGTCAGACTAGCTTAGATACGCAGTATTTT. Translating gives CASSQTSLDTQYF.

The genes are TRBV19 and TRBJ2-7; possible D gene TRBD2, 5 bases. With 4 bases removed from V and 1 base from J, the gap between germline ends came to 8 bases. Germline V gives CDR1 LNHDA, CDR2 SQIVND (reference sequence). This CDR3 region has 13 residues. In nucleotides, the CDR3 is TGTGCCAGTAGTAACGGGATTTCCTACGAGCAGTACTTC. Residues: CASSNGISYEQYF.

The chain links TRBV5-1 to TRBJ1-2; possible D gene TRBD1, 6 bases. The CDR3 consists of 13 residues. Trimming left V 4 bases short and J 5 bases short, with 12 bases between. Germline V gene sequence: CDR1 SGHRS, CDR2 YFSETQ. CDR3 loop: CASSNGTLYGYTF. CDR3 DNA: TGCGCCAGCAGCAACGGGACACTGTATGGCTACACCTTC. The full variable domain, rest sourced from reference TRBV5-1 and TRBJ1-2, is KAGVTQTPRYLIKTRGQQVTLSCSPISGHRSVSWYQQTPGQGLQFLFEYFSETQRNKGNFPGRFSGRQFSNSRSEMNVSTLELGDSALYLCASSNGTLYGYTFGSGTRLTVV.

This clonotype was detected many times. The chain carries TRBV5-5 and TRBJ1-5; D not certain. The CDR3 has 14 amino acids. From germline, CDR1 is SGHKS and CDR2 YYEKEE (reference sequence). V lost 0 bases, J lost 6 bases, and 10 bases lay in between. The CDR3 sequence is CASSLDGRGQPQHF. The CDR3 DNA follows: TGTGCCAGCAGCTTGGATGGGCGAGGTCAGCCCCAGCATTTT.

This clonotype was counted a few times. The chain has TRBV6-5 and TRBJ2-5, with D tentatively TRBD1 (5 bases). This CDR3 has 13 amino acids. CDR1 and CDR2 (germline): MNHEY, SVGAGI. The V end lost 4 bases, the J end lost 1 base, and 7 bases lay between the germline ends. CDR3 amino acids: CASSSGSQETQYF. For the CDR3, the DNA is TGTGCCAGCAGTTCAGGGTCCCAAGAGACCCAGTACTTC.

Worth noting for this clonotype: One end of the junction does not line up with germline, which may come from a read error. The chain recombines TRBV12-3 or TRBV12-4 with TRBJ1-5, with unresolved D. This CDR3 spans 13 amino acids. The CDR3 spells CASSPGGIQPHHF. As DNA, the CDR3 is TGTGCCAGCAGTCCCGGCGGGATACAGCCCCATCATTTT.

The chain couples TRBV9 to TRBJ2-1, with D perhaps TRBD2 (6 bases). The CDR3 consists of 16 residues. V dropped 1 base and J dropped 3 bases, with 14 bases sitting between them. Per germline, CDR1 SGDLS and CDR2 YYNGEE. The CDR3 spells CASSVLGGNRYNEQFF. For the CDR3, the DNA is TGTGCCAGCAGCGTATTGGGGGGTAACCGCTACAATGAGCAGTTCTTC. Supplemented by reference TRBV9 and TRBJ2-1, the full variable domain reads DSGVTQTPKHLITATGQRVTLRCSPRSGDLSVYWYQQSLDQGLQFLIQYYNGEERAKGNILERFSAQQFPDLHSELNLSSLELGDSALYFCASSVLGGNRYNEQFFGPGTRLTVL.

This clonotype was seen more than once but under ten times. The gene calls are TRBV12-3 or TRBV12-4 and TRBJ2-7; D is undetermined. Trimming shortened V by 2 bases and J by 0 bases, and 8 bases separated the two germline ends. The CDR3 consists of 14 residues. Here the CDR3 DNA reads TGTGCCAGCAGTTTACTACAGAACTCCTACGAGCAGTACTTC. This translates into CASSLLQNSYEQYF.

This clonotype was counted only a few times. The chain recombines TRBV4-2 with TRBJ2-5; D is possibly TRBD1 (8 bases). From germline, CDR1 is LGHNA and CDR2 YNFKEQ. The CDR3 has 15 residues. Trimming took off 1 base at V and 4 bases at J, with 13 bases between the two ends. The CDR3 DNA follows: TGTGCCAGCAGCCAAGCGGACAGGGAGGGAGAGACCCAGTACTTC. It translates to CASSQADREGETQYF.

This clonotype was recorded many times. The chain links TRBV12-3 or TRBV12-4 to TRBJ2-3; D is unclear. V lost 0 bases, J lost 0 bases, and 7 bases lay in between. There are 15 residues in the CDR3. The CDR3 DNA is TGTGCCAGCAGTTTAGCCGGTTATAGCACAGATACGCAGTATTTT. Protein sequence: CASSLAGYSTDTQYF.

The V and J genes are TRBV20-1 and TRBJ2-1; TRBD2 agrees at 7 bases. This CDR3 region has 19 residues. Germline V CDR1 and CDR2: DFQATT, SNEGSKA (reference sequence). The V and J ends lost 1 base and 1 base, in that order; junction bases with no gene match: 16. DNA of the CDR3: TGCAGTGCTAGAGTATGGGGGGGAGCGGGCCGGAAGTCCTACAATGAGCAGTTCTTC. The encoded protein is CSARVWGGAGRKSYNEQFF.

V is TRBV20-1 and J is TRBJ1-5; D unclear. This CDR3 comprises 12 residues. Trimming shortened V by 5 bases and J by 6 bases, and 11 bases separated the two germline ends. Germline CDR1 DFQATT, CDR2 SNEGSKA (reference sequence). CDR3 coding DNA: TGCAGTGCTTTTGAGGGAATTCAGCCCCAGCATTTT. Translation: CSAFEGIQPQHF.

J is TRBJ2-1 and V is TRBV5-1; D is possibly TRBD1 or TRBD2 (5 bases each). V was cut by 2 bases and J by 4 bases, with 13 bases left in between. The CDR3 has 15 amino acids. Germline CDR1 is SGHRS and CDR2 is YFSETQ. CDR3 in DNA: TGCGCCAGCAGCTTACTAGGGACGGGGTACAATGAGCAGTTCTTC. It yields the protein CASSLLGTGYNEQFF.